The T cell receptor (beta chain) under discussion was sequenced for a study of regulatory T cells in long-lasting Graves disease. The time point denotes: newly diagnosed GD, antithyroid drugs for less than 3 months. TCR sequences were obtained from RNA taken from PBMCs. Overall study findings and caveats: Preferential use of TRBV28, TRBJ1-2 and TRBJ2-5 was seen in persistent disease.

TCR beta libraries were built with iRepertoire HTBI primers and Arm-PCR of CDR3 regions. From the multiplex PCR reads, TCRdb called clonotypes with MiXCR, one entry per CDR3 protein. This table has approximately 540,000 distinct CDR3 sequences, more than 10% appearing once. Trimming removed 8 bases at V and 6 bases at J, with 17 bases between. This CDR3 region has 14 residues. CDR1 is MNHNS and CDR2 is SASEGT in the germline V gene. This clonotype showed up many times. The antigen is undetermined. The data were also submitted as part of a second study, on T cells in Graves' hyperthyroidism and ophthalmopathy.

J is TRBJ2-1 and V is TRBV6-1; D might be TRBD1 or TRBD2, each matching 5 bases. The TCR was taken from a woman aged 25-40 years with Graves disease. This specimen was peripheral blood mononuclear cells (PBMCs), taken at new diagnosis, from a patient treated with antithyroid drugs. The CDR3, as DNA: TGTGCCAGCCAATATGGGGGTCTTCGCAATGAGCAGTTCTTC. Protein sequence: CASQYGGLRNEQFF.